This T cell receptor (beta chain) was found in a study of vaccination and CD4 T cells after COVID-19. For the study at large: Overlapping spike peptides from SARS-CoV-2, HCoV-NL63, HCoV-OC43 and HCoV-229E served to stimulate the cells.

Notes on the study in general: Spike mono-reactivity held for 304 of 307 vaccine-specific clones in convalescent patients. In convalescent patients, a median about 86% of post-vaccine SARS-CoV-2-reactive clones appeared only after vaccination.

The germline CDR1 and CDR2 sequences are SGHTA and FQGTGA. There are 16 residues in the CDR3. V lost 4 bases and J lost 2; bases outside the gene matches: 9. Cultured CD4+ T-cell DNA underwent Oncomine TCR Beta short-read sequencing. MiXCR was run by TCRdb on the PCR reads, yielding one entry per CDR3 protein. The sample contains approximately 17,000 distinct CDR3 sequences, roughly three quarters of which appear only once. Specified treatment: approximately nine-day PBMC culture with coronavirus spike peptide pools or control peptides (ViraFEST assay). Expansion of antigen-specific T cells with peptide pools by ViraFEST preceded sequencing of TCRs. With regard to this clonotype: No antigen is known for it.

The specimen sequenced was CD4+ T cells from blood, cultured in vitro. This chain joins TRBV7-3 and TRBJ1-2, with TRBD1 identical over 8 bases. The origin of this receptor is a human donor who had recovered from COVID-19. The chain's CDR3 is CASSYAPGTGNYGYTF. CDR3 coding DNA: TGTGCCAGCAGCTACGCCCCCGGGACAGGCAACTATGGCTACACCTTC. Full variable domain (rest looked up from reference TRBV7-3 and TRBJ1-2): GAGVSQTPSNKVTEKGKYVELRCDPISGHTALYWYRQSLGQGPEFLIYFQGTGAADDSGLPNDRFFAVRPEGSVSTLKIQRTERGDSAVYLCASSYAPGTGNYGYTFGSGTRLTVV.